This T cell receptor beta chain was sequenced in a study of blood T cell repertoires in COVID-19. Turning to the study itself: Collection of acute and convalescent COVID-19 samples took place in the United States, Italy and Spain.

The table lists this clone with a count of one. Profiled with immunoSEQ multiplex PCR; TCRdb holds only in-frame clones, not every one. The data contain a few hundred thousand clones, approximately 89% of them seen just once; the ten biggest clones take up roughly 2.5%. Germline assignment: CDR1 SEHNR and CDR2 FQNEAQ (reference sequence). J lost 5 bases, V lost 5 bases, and 11 bases had no gene match. The CDR3 consists of 15 residues. The TCR was taken from a woman aged 45-59 years with acute or convalescent COVID-19. The source material was peripheral blood. The rearrangement joins TRBV7-9 to TRBJ2-5; 7 nucleotides agree with TRBD1. This CDR3 is CASSRQTGLGETQYF. The CDR3 DNA reads TGTGCCAGCAGCAGACAGACAGGGCTGGGGGAGACCCAGTACTTC.